The next 25 T cell receptor beta chains were all read from a single sample in a study of cytomegalovirus exposure and HLA in healthy donors. Primers included in the PCR were 60 Vbeta and 13 Jbeta primers. Assay used: immunoSEQ multiplex PCR; TCRdb lists only in-frame clones, some missing. The data show 85,000 to 110,000 clones, 79% seen once. Material for sequencing was PBMCs. The receptor source for this set is a man in his fifties in good health and CMV-seropositive.

The rearrangement links TRBV30 to TRBJ2-6; TRBD2 matches 7 bases. This CDR3 is 15 amino acids long. From germline, CDR1 is GTSNPN and CDR2 SVGIG (reference sequence). Losses at the gene ends were 4 bases for V and 2 bases for J; bases not matched to a gene: 5. The CDR3 is CAWMVSGAGANVLTF. CDR3 nucleotide sequence: TGTGCCTGGATGGTAAGCGGGGCTGGGGCCAACGTCCTGACTTTC.

CDR3 amino acids: CASSQGTDRDTQYF. The CDR3 coding sequence is TGTGCCAGCAGCCAAGGGACTGATCGAGATACGCAGTATTTT. The chain has TRBV4-2 and TRBJ2-3, with D possibly TRBD2 on 5 matching bases. V was trimmed by 1 base and J by 5 bases, leaving 10 bases between them. CDR1 LGHNA and CDR2 YNFKEQ come from the germline V gene. The CDR3 length is 14 residues.

The V and J genes are TRBV7-9 and TRBJ2-1, with D possibly matching TRBD2 (5 bases). CDR1 is SEHNR and CDR2 is FQNEAQ in the germline V gene (reference sequence). Trimming left V 5 bases short and J 10 bases short, with 15 bases between. The CDR3 runs 13 residues. CDR3 bases: TGTGCCAGCAGCCCCGGAGGATTAGCGGAGCAGTTCTTC. It is translated as CASSPGGLAEQFF.

The chain combines TRBV5-1 with TRBJ2-1; 9 nucleotides match TRBD1. Trimming at V came to 4 bases and at J to 9 bases, leaving 5 bases not matched to a gene. The CDR3 spans 13 residues. The germline V gene has CDR1 SGHRS and CDR2 YFSETQ. In DNA, the CDR3 is TGCGCCAGCAGCATGGGACAGGGAGGTGAGCAGTTCTTC. Translating it yields CASSMGQGGEQFF.

The chain uses TRBV28 and TRBJ2-1, with 9 bases matching TRBD2. This CDR3 is 16 amino acids long. The V gene's germline CDR1 is MDHEN and CDR2 SYDVKM. V gave up 6 bases and J gave up 0 bases; unmatched junction bases: 6. The chain's CDR3 is CASSSSGASSYNEQFF. In nucleotides, the CDR3 is TGTGCCAGCAGCTCTAGCGGGGCAAGCTCCTACAATGAGCAGTTCTTC.

This clone occurred once. The chain's CDR3 is CASSPPGQGNSPLHF. DNA for the CDR3: TGTGCCAGCAGTCCCCCGGGACAGGGGAATTCACCCCTCCACTTT. The V call is TRBV6-1, the J call TRBJ1-6, with 10 positions matching TRBD1. CDR1 is MNHNS, CDR2 SASEGT, per germline. Unmatched junction bases numbered 5, after V lost 5 bases and J lost 7 bases. The CDR3 loop spans 15 amino acids.

This chain connects TRBV10-2 to TRBJ2-2, with 7 bases lining up with TRBD1. This CDR3 spans 14 amino acids. Trimming at V came to 3 bases and at J to 7 bases, leaving 5 bases not matched to a gene. Germline V CDR1 and CDR2: WSHSY, SAAADI. CDR3 sequence reads: CASSETGVSGELFF. The CDR3 bases are TGCGCCAGCAGTGAAACAGGGGTGAGCGGGGAGCTGTTTTTT.

J is TRBJ1-1 and V is TRBV5-5; D might be TRBD1 (5 bases). Trimming shortened V by 2 bases and J by 4 bases, and 18 bases separated the two germline ends. The CDR3 length is 16 residues. Germline V gene data show CDR1 as SGHKS and CDR2 as YYEKEE (reference sequence). CDR3 DNA sequence: TGTGCCAGCAGCTTTGTAGGAGGGGCTCAGGGCACTGAAGCTTTCTTT. It codes for CASSFVGGAQGTEAFF.

The J gene is TRBJ2-7, the V gene TRBV15; 9 bases agree with TRBD1. The CDR3 is 15 amino acids. CDR1 is LNHNV and CDR2 is YYDKDF in the germline V gene (reference sequence). The V gene end was trimmed by 1 base and the J gene end by 7 bases; junction bases not matched to a gene: 8. In nucleotides, the CDR3 is TGTGCCACCAGCAGAGGGGGACAGGGACAGGAGGAGCAGTACTTC. It is translated as CATSRGGQGQEEQYF.

The chain uses TRBV6-5 and TRBJ2-7; 7 positions match TRBD1. The V gene end was trimmed by 2 bases and the J gene end by 0 bases; junction bases not matched to a gene: 4. CDR3 size: 15 residues. Germline V gives CDR1 MNHEY, CDR2 SVGAGI. The CDR3 DNA sequence: TGTGCCAGCAGTTACGTAGCAGGGGGCTCCTACGAGCAGTACTTC. This translates into CASSYVAGGSYEQYF.

The chain recombines TRBV10-3 with TRBJ2-1; D gene unclear. Trimming stripped 10 bases from V and 0 bases from J, with 4 bases between. Per the germline V gene, CDR1 is ENHRY and CDR2 is SYGVKD. CDR3 length: 11 residues. The CDR3 loop reads CATSSYNEQFF. DNA of the CDR3: TGTGCCACGAGCTCCTACAATGAGCAGTTCTTC.

This chain uses TRBV5-4 with TRBJ2-1; maybe TRBD1 (5 bases). In germline, CDR1 is SGHNT, CDR2 YYREEE (reference sequence). This CDR3 has 18 residues. V lost 4 bases and J 0 bases, leaving 20 bases between the germline ends. The chain's CDR3 is CASSLRSGSYGSYNEQFF. CDR3 nucleotides: TGTGCCAGCAGCCTTAGGTCAGGGTCGTACGGCTCCTACAATGAGCAGTTCTTC.

Remarks on this clone: Distinct nucleotide sequences in the sample also encode this CDR3. The V gene is TRBV7-9, the J gene TRBJ2-7; 8 bases align to TRBD2. CDR1 is SEHNR and CDR2 is FQNEAQ in the germline V gene (reference sequence). Trimming cost V 5 bases and J 4 bases; bases outside gene matches: 4. The length of the CDR3 is 13 residues. The CDR3 DNA reads as TGTGCCAGCAGCCCGGGGGGGGGTTACGAGCAGTACTTC. Amino acids: CASSPGGGYEQYF.

This clone showed up just a few times. V is TRBV7-2 and J is TRBJ1-5, with TRBD1 identical over 10 bases. Germline V CDR1 and CDR2: SGHTA, FQGNSA. The V and J ends lost 5 bases and 5 bases, in that order; junction bases with no gene match: 3. This CDR3 has 14 amino acids. CDR3 amino acids: CASSTGTGDQPQHF. The CDR3 DNA reads as TGTGCCAGCAGCACGGGGACAGGGGATCAGCCCCAGCATTTT.

The rearrangement joins TRBV27 to TRBJ1-5; 8 nucleotides line up with TRBD1. Germline CDR1 and CDR2: MNHEY and SMNVEV (reference sequence). V lost 2 bases to trimming and J lost 5 bases; unmatched junction nucleotides: 2. The CDR3 runs to 14 residues. The CDR3 DNA is TGTGCCAGCAGTTTACAGGGGGCTCATCAGCCCCAGCATTTT. It is translated as CASSLQGAHQPQHF.

This rearrangement joins TRBV2 to TRBJ2-3, with 14 bases matching TRBD2. Germline V CDR1 and CDR2: SNHLY, FYNNEI. J gave up 4 bases and V 6 bases, and 12 bases lay outside the gene matches. The CDR3 extends over 18 amino acids. The CDR3 is CASRRAQGLAGGADTQYF. The CDR3 DNA follows: TGTGCCAGCAGAAGGGCTCAAGGACTAGCGGGAGGAGCAGATACGCAGTATTTT.

The J gene is TRBJ1-2, the V gene TRBV5-4; 8 bases match TRBD1. V lost 5 bases to trimming and J lost 0 bases; unmatched junction nucleotides: 18. Germline V gene lookup returns CDR1 SGHNT and CDR2 YYREEE (reference sequence). The CDR3 sequence is 19 residues long. CDR3 amino acids: CASSRPGTGPNLANYGYTF. For the CDR3, the DNA is TGTGCCAGCAGTCGGCCTGGGACAGGTCCTAATTTAGCTAACTATGGCTACACCTTC.

This clone was observed a single time. This chain connects TRBV6-1 to TRBJ1-4, with 9 bases matching TRBD1. Losses at the gene ends were 2 bases for V and 5 bases for J; bases not matched to a gene: 3. CDR1 and CDR2 (germline): MNHNS, SASEGT. This CDR3 is built from 15 residues. The CDR3 sequence: CASSEWTGENEKLFF. CDR3 nucleotides: TGTGCCAGCAGTGAATGGACAGGGGAAAATGAAAAACTGTTTTTT.

The rearrangement links TRBV5-1 to TRBJ2-1, with TRBD1 matching 9 bases. V trimming: 2 bases; J trimming: 7 bases; junction bases outside the gene matches: 4. The CDR3 contains 14 residues. The germline CDR1 and CDR2 sequences are SGHRS and YFSETQ. The CDR3: CASSLDRGTNEQFF. DNA of the CDR3: TGCGCCAGCAGCTTAGACAGGGGGACGAATGAGCAGTTCTTC.

CDR3 region: CATVQSGASYNEQFF. In DNA, the CDR3 is TGTGCCACCGTACAAAGCGGGGCCTCCTACAATGAGCAGTTCTTC. The rearrangement uses TRBV15 and TRBJ2-1, with 7 bases lining up with TRBD2. V trimming: 8 bases; J trimming: 0 bases; junction bases outside the gene matches: 7. The CDR3 totals 15 residues. Germline V gene lookup returns CDR1 LNHNV and CDR2 YYDKDF (reference sequence).

This clone has only one observation. V gene TRBV7-3 combines with J gene TRBJ2-3; D perhaps matches TRBD2 (5 bases). Trimming removed 2 bases at V and 3 bases at J, with 9 bases between. Germline V gene lookup returns CDR1 SGHTA and CDR2 FQGTGA. CDR3 length equals 14 residues. CDR3 sequence reads: CASSLGLATDTQYF. The CDR3 DNA reads TGTGCCAGCAGCTTAGGATTAGCGACAGATACGCAGTATTTT.

The chain carries TRBV15 and TRBJ1-5; no definite D call. The CDR3 totals 14 residues. Trimming cost V 4 bases and J 0 bases, with 7 bases left between them. Looked up from germline, CDR1 is LNHNV and CDR2 is YYDKDF (reference sequence). The DNA of the CDR3 is TGTGCCACCAGCAAGATCAGTAGCAATCAGCCCCAGCATTTT. Its translation: CATSKISSNQPQHF.

The rearrangement joins TRBV7-2 to TRBJ2-1, with TRBD2 matching over 7 bases. The CDR3 loop spans 15 amino acids. Germline V gives CDR1 SGHTA, CDR2 FQGNSA. Germline trimming cut 1 base from V and 7 bases from J; bases unmatched to any gene: 7. This CDR3 is CASSLVSLAANEQFF. In DNA, the CDR3 is TGTGCCAGCAGCTTAGTCTCCCTAGCGGCAAATGAGCAGTTCTTC.

In its sample, this clone was seen once. The chain links TRBV7-3 to TRBJ2-2; D possibly corresponds to TRBD1 (5 bases). There are 16 residues in the CDR3. Trimming left V 2 bases short and J 3 bases short, with 13 bases between. The germline V gene encodes CDR1 SGHTA and CDR2 FQGTGA. The CDR3 loop is CASSLLGGADTGELFF. Here the CDR3 DNA reads TGTGCCAGCAGCTTACTAGGTGGGGCGGACACCGGGGAGCTGTTTTTT. The whole variable domain, remainder taken from reference TRBV7-3 and TRBJ2-2, is GAGVSQTPSNKVTEKGKYVELRCDPISGHTALYWYRQSLGQGPEFLIYFQGTGAADDSGLPNDRFFAVRPEGSVSTLKIQRTERGDSAVYLCASSLLGGADTGELFFGEGSRLTVL.

V gene TRBV7-8 combines with J gene TRBJ2-7, with 9 bases that match TRBD1. V was pared by 4 bases and J by 4 bases, with 8 bases of the junction left unmatched. CDR3 length: 15 amino acids. Germline CDR1 reads SGHVS; CDR2 reads FQNEAQ. The CDR3 region is CASSYPTGGAYEQYF. The CDR3 bases are TGTGCCAGCAGCTACCCCACAGGGGGCGCGTACGAGCAGTACTTC.